Below, 21 T cell receptor beta chains from the same sample are listed, as sequenced in a study of OX40 agonist ivuxolimab in advanced cancers. Method: immunoSEQ multiplex PCR; TCRdb's copy keeps in-frame clones and lacks some. The repertoire holds around 26,000 clones, 79% seen once, with roughly 13% in the top ten. The material sequenced was CD4+ or CD8+ T cells sorted from blood, taken in a trial of the OX40 agonist ivuxolimab. These receptors were collected from an adult with an advanced solid tumor such as melanoma, head and neck, liver or kidney cancer.

This clone was found once. The genes are TRBV30 and TRBJ1-2; tentatively, D is TRBD1 (5 bases). V was pared by 3 bases and J by 3 bases, with 11 bases between. The germline CDR1 and CDR2 sequences are GTSNPN and SVGIG (reference sequence). This CDR3 is 13 amino acids long. CDR3 amino acids: CAWRAGSYYGYTF. DNA of the CDR3: TGTGCCTGGAGGGCAGGGTCTTACTATGGCTACACCTTC. The variable domain in full, with the rest retrieved from reference TRBV30 and TRBJ1-2, is SQTIHQWPATLVQPVGSPLSLECTVEGTSNPNLYWYRQAAGRGLQLLFYSVGIGQISSEVPQNLSASRPQDRQFILSSKKLLLSDSGFYLCAWRAGSYYGYTFGSGTRLTVV.

This rearrangement joins TRBV9 to TRBJ2-1; D might be TRBD2 (5 bases). Germline loops: CDR1 SGDLS, CDR2 YYNGEE. Trimming shortened V by 3 bases and J by 3 bases, and 13 bases separated the two germline ends. The CDR3 covers 15 residues. CDR3 region: CASSAIEDFYNEQFF. The CDR3 bases are TGTGCCAGCAGCGCTATTGAGGACTTCTACAATGAGCAGTTCTTC.

CDR3 protein: CASSLGGLLAGYNEQFF. DNA of the CDR3: TGTGCCAGCAGCTTAGGGGGCCTACTAGCGGGGTACAATGAGCAGTTCTTC. The chain joins TRBV11-3 to TRBJ2-1, with 10 bases identical to TRBD2. V was clipped by 1 base and J by 4 bases; unmatched bases: 7. Germline V gene lookup returns CDR1 SGHNT and CDR2 YENEEA. CDR3 length: 17 amino acids. Full variable domain (rest looked up from reference TRBV11-3 and TRBJ2-1): EAGVVQSPRYKIIEKKQPVAFWCNPISGHNTLYWYLQNLGQGPELLIRYENEEAVDDSQLPKDRFSAERLKGVDSTLKIQPAELGDSAVYLCASSLGGLLAGYNEQFFGPGTRLTVL.

The gene calls are TRBV28 and TRBJ1-6; TRBD1 aligns across 7 bases. V trimming: 6 bases; J trimming: 5 bases; junction bases outside the gene matches: 10. The V gene's germline CDR1 is MDHEN and CDR2 SYDVKM. The CDR3 length is 16 residues. The CDR3 nucleotides read TGTGCCAGCAGCTTCCTCGGGACAGCTAATAATTCACCCCTCCACTTT. Residues: CASSFLGTANNSPLHF.

The V and J genes are TRBV6-1 and TRBJ1-2; D uncertain. Germline CDR1 and CDR2: MNHNS and SASEGT. CDR3 length: 11 residues. V was cut by 5 bases and J by 6 bases, with 7 bases left in between. The DNA for the CDR3 is TGTGCCAGCAGTTCCCGCCATGGCTACACCTTC. Translated, it gives CASSSRHGYTF.

The genes are TRBV5-6 and TRBJ1-4; possibly TRBD1 for D (6 bases). The ends were cut back, 0 bases at V and 8 bases at J, with 14 bases in the middle. Germline loops: CDR1 SGHDT, CDR2 YYEEEE. There are 15 residues in the CDR3. In nucleotides, the CDR3 is TGTGCCAGCAGCTTGGGGTCAGGGGCTTACGAAAAACTGTTTTTT. This encodes CASSLGSGAYEKLFF.

This chain uses TRBV11-2 with TRBJ2-5; a possible D gene is TRBD1 (6 bases). The length of the CDR3 is 16 residues. The V end lost 5 bases, the J end lost 1 base, and 17 bases lay between the germline ends. Germline V gene data show CDR1 as SGHAT and CDR2 as FQNNGV. CDR3: CASSPITGLTQETQYF. The CDR3 DNA sequence: TGTGCCAGCAGCCCCATTACAGGGCTTACCCAAGAGACCCAGTACTTC.

The gene calls are TRBV6-5 and TRBJ1-1; 10 nucleotides align to TRBD1. This CDR3 is built from 14 residues. Germline CDR1 reads MNHEY; CDR2 reads SVGAGI. Unmatched junction bases numbered 6, after V lost 6 bases and J lost 5 bases. The CDR3 nucleotides are TGTGCCAGCAGCCGGGACAGGGGAGGTACTGAAGCTTTCTTT. Its translation: CASSRDRGGTEAFF.

The CDR3 DNA is TGTGCCAGCAGTTTCGGACAGGGGGCGGTGGATGGCTACACCTTC. It yields the protein CASSFGQGAVDGYTF. V is TRBV6-5 and J is TRBJ1-2; 11 positions match TRBD1. The germline CDR1 and CDR2 sequences are MNHEY and SVGAGI. The CDR3 loop spans 15 amino acids. V lost 4 bases, J lost 6 bases, and 7 bases stayed unmatched.

The V and J genes are TRBV18 and TRBJ1-6, with 9 nucleotides matching TRBD1. Unmatched junction bases numbered 5, after V lost 7 bases and J lost 10 bases. There are 13 residues in the CDR3. Germline V gives CDR1 KGHSH, CDR2 LQKENI. The CDR3 protein is CASFGTGQSPLHF. The CDR3 DNA reads TGTGCCAGCTTTGGGACAGGGCAATCACCCCTCCACTTT.

The DNA for the CDR3 is TGTGCCAGCAGCACCACCGGGACACTGAACACCGGGGAGCTGTTTTTT. Translating gives CASSTTGTLNTGELFF. This rearrangement joins TRBV7-3 to TRBJ2-2, with a weak D call TRBD1 (6 bases). The germline V and J ends were trimmed by 5 bases and 1 base, with 14 bases remaining between them. This CDR3 contains 16 residues. Germline V gene sequence: CDR1 SGHTA, CDR2 FQGTGA.

This chain uses TRBV20-1 with TRBJ2-7; D gene ambiguous. Trimming cost V 5 bases and J 1 base, with 6 bases left between them. CDR3 length equals 11 residues. The germline gives CDR1 DFQATT, CDR2 SNEGSKA (reference sequence). Written as DNA, the CDR3 is TGCAGTGCTCTGTTTTCCTACGAGCAGTACTTC. Its protein product is CSALFSYEQYF.

V usage is TRBV18 and J usage is TRBJ2-3; 7 bases map to TRBD2. The trim removed 6 bases at V and 3 bases at J, leaving 9 bases unmatched. Germline-derived CDR1 and CDR2 are KGHSH and LQKENI. This CDR3 contains 15 residues. As DNA, the CDR3 is TGTGCCAGCTCGCAGGGACTTAGCGGGACAGATACGCAGTATTTT. Encoded protein: CASSQGLSGTDTQYF. Together with reference TRBV18 and TRBJ2-3, the CDR3 gives the full variable domain: NAGVMQNPRHLVRRRGQEARLRCSPMKGHSHVYWYRQLPEEGLKFMVYLQKENIIDESGMPKERFSAEFPKEGPSILRIQQVVRGDSAAYFCASSQGLSGTDTQYFGPGTRLTVL.

The chain couples TRBV19 to TRBJ1-1; 7 bases align to TRBD1. This CDR3 has 13 amino acids. Germline values: CDR1 LNHDA, CDR2 SQIVND (reference sequence). Trimming removed 5 bases from V and 3 bases from J; junction bases left unmatched: 3. Here the CDR3 reads CASSFDRDTEAFF. The CDR3 region has the DNA TGTGCCAGTAGTTTTGACAGGGACACTGAAGCTTTCTTT.

CDR3 loop: CASSNRQNLGYTF. The CDR3 DNA sequence: TGTGCCAGCAGTAATCGACAGAATCTAGGCTACACCTTC. The genes are TRBV2 and TRBJ1-2; possibly TRBD1 for D (5 bases). The germline V gene encodes CDR1 SNHLY and CDR2 FYNNEI. This CDR3 is 13 amino acids long. Trimming left V 5 bases short and J 8 bases short, with 15 bases between. The full variable domain, its missing parts supplied by reference TRBV2 and TRBJ1-2, is EPEVTQTPSHQVTQMGQEVILRCVPISNHLYFYWYRQILGQKVEFLVSFYNNEISEKSEIFDDQFSVERPDGSNFTLKIRSTKLEDSAMYFCASSNRQNLGYTFGSGTRLTVV.

There are a few counts of this clone. V and J are TRBV29-1 and TRBJ1-1; D gene uncertain. The CDR3 is made up of 11 amino acids. V dropped 5 bases and J dropped 5 bases, with 9 bases sitting between them. Germline values: CDR1 SQVTM, CDR2 ANQGSEA. CDR3 in amino acids: CSVLPGTEAFF. Here the CDR3 DNA reads TGCAGCGTTCTCCCGGGGACTGAAGCTTTCTTT.

V is TRBV7-8 and J is TRBJ2-4, with 9 bases fitting TRBD2. Trimming at V came to 5 bases and at J to 0 bases, leaving 8 bases not matched to a gene. Germline V gene sequence: CDR1 SGHVS, CDR2 FQNEAQ. This CDR3 is built from 17 residues. CDR3 in amino acids: CASSPAGGAIAKNIQYF. The DNA for the CDR3 is TGTGCCAGCAGCCCCGCGGGGGGGGCTATAGCCAAAAACATTCAGTACTTC.

This chain links TRBV30 with TRBJ2-6, with D possibly TRBD2 on 5 matching bases. This CDR3 has 18 residues. Germline lookup yields CDR1 GTSNPN and CDR2 SVGIG (reference sequence). Trimming removed 2 bases from V and 0 bases from J, with 17 bases in between. CDR3: CAWSYGVEAHSGANVLTF. Here the CDR3 DNA reads TGTGCCTGGAGTTACGGGGTCGAGGCACACTCTGGGGCCAACGTCCTGACTTTC.

The chain combines TRBV4-1 with TRBJ2-3, with 9 bases matching TRBD2. The CDR3 has 17 amino acids. Trimming at V came to 4 bases and at J to 0 bases, leaving 8 bases not matched to a gene. Germline V CDR1 and CDR2: MGHRA, YSYEKL. CDR3 DNA sequence: TGCGCCAGCAGCCCCCGGAAAAGCGGGGGGAGCACAGATACGCAGTATTTT. Its protein product is CASSPRKSGGSTDTQYF.

The gene calls are TRBV7-9 and TRBJ1-3, with no clear D. The germline gives CDR1 SEHNR, CDR2 FQNEAQ (reference sequence). V was trimmed by 5 bases and J by 0 bases, leaving 8 bases between them. The CDR3 totals 14 residues. The CDR3 bases are TGTGCCAGCAGCCCCCCGAGCTCTGGAAACACCATATATTTT. This sequence encodes CASSPPSSGNTIYF.

This chain links TRBV20-1 with TRBJ2-1; D remains unclear. CDR3 length: 11 amino acids. Per germline, CDR1 DFQATT and CDR2 SNEGSKA (reference sequence). The ends were cut back, 3 bases at V and 9 bases at J, with 9 bases in the middle. Here the CDR3 DNA reads TGCAGTGCTAGCCCGCTGATTGAGCAGTTCTTC. It encodes CSASPLIEQFF.